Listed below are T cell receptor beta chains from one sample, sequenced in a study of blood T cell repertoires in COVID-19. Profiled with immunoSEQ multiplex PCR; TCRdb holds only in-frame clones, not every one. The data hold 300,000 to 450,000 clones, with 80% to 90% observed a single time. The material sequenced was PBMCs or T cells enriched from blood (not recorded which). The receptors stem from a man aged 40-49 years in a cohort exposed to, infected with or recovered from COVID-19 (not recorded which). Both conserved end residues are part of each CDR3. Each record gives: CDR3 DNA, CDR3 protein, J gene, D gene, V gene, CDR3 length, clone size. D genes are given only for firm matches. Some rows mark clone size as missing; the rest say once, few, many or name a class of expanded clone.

DNA: TGTGCCAGCAGTTTCCGGGCTGAAGCTTTCTTT
CDR3: CASSFRAEAFF
J: TRBJ1-1
D: -
V: TRBV12-3/TRBV12-4
length: 11
size: once

DNA: TGTGCCAGCAGCGGACAGGTGGCTGGAAACACCATATATTTT
CDR3: CASSGQVAGNTIYF
J: TRBJ1-3
D: -
V: TRBV9
length: 14
size: few

DNA: TGTGCCAGTAGTGACAGTGGGACTAGCGGGAGGGGCCAGGGGAATGAGCAGTTCTTC
CDR3: CASSDSGTSGRGQGNEQFF
J: TRBJ2-1
D: TRBD2
V: TRBV19
length: 19
size: -

DNA: TGTGCCAGCAGCTTGGGAGGGACAGGGGGTGAAAAACTGTTTTTT
CDR3: CASSLGGTGGEKLFF
J: TRBJ1-4
D: TRBD1
V: TRBV5-4
length: 15
size: -

DNA: TGTGCCAGCAACACCGGGGGACTAGTAGTTTACGAGCAGTACTTC
CDR3: CASNTGGLVVYEQYF
J: TRBJ2-7
D: TRBD2
V: TRBV5-6
length: 15
size: -

DNA: TGTGCCGGGGGGACAGGGAGTTTTACAGATACGCAGTATTTT
CDR3: CAGGTGSFTDTQYF
J: TRBJ2-3
D: TRBD1
V: TRBV6-5
length: 14
size: -

DNA: TGTGCCAGCGAAGGAAGGGGGATCCCCTACGAGCAGTACTTC
CDR3: CASEGRGIPYEQYF
J: TRBJ2-7
D: -
V: TRBV2
length: 14
size: -

DNA: TGCGCCAGCAGCTTTTCCCGGACTAGCGGAGCCTACGAGCAGTACTTC
CDR3: CASSFSRTSGAYEQYF
J: TRBJ2-7
D: TRBD2
V: TRBV5-1
length: 16
size: -

DNA: TGTGCCAGCAGCCAAAGCGGCGGCCTCCCCTTGGCCGAGCAGTACTTC
CDR3: CASSQSGGLPLAEQYF
J: TRBJ2-7
D: -
V: TRBV3-1/TRBV3-2
length: 16
size: -

DNA: TGTGCCAGCAGCTCTCTAGCGGGACTGGGTTATACGCAGTATTTT
CDR3: CASSSLAGLGYTQYF
J: TRBJ2-3
D: TRBD2
V: TRBV7-2
length: 15
size: -

DNA: TGTGCCAGCTCACCACCGGGGGGGCGTCTTACTGAAGCTTTCTTT
CDR3: CASSPPGGRLTEAFF
J: TRBJ1-1
D: -
V: TRBV18
length: 15
size: -

DNA: TGTGCCAGCAAGCCTCATCTTCAGAACACTGAAGCTTTCTTT
CDR3: CASKPHLQNTEAFF
J: TRBJ1-1
D: -
V: TRBV6-5
length: 14
size: -

DNA: TGTGCCAGCAGCGAACTAGCGGGAGCCAACACCGGGGAGCTGTTTTTT
CDR3: CASSELAGANTGELFF
J: TRBJ2-2
D: TRBD2
V: TRBV7-8
length: 16
size: once

DNA: TGTGCCAGTAGCGTAAAACGGGGGGCTGAGACCCAGTACTTC
CDR3: CASSVKRGAETQYF
J: TRBJ2-5
D: -
V: TRBV19
length: 14
size: -

DNA: TGTGCCAGCTCACCACCGGGCTTAAATTCACCCCTCCACTTT
CDR3: CASSPPGLNSPLHF
J: TRBJ1-6
D: -
V: TRBV18
length: 14
size: once

DNA: TGTGCCAGCAGCTTAGGTTCGAACAGGGGATCGAACACTGAAGCTTTCTTT
CDR3: CASSLGSNRGSNTEAFF
J: TRBJ1-1
D: TRBD1
V: TRBV7-3
length: 17
size: -

DNA: TGTGCCAGCAGTTTGGGACAGCCGAACACTGAAGCTTTCTTT
CDR3: CASSLGQPNTEAFF
J: TRBJ1-1
D: TRBD1
V: TRBV5-4
length: 14
size: -

DNA: TGCGCCAGCAGCCACGGCTTGCGGGGAGACTACGAGCAGTACTTC
CDR3: CASSHGLRGDYEQYF
J: TRBJ2-7
D: -
V: TRBV5-1
length: 15
size: -

DNA: TGTGCCAGCAGTTTACAGGGGGGAGGTAGCAATCAGCCCCAGCATTTT
CDR3: CASSLQGGGSNQPQHF
J: TRBJ1-5
D: TRBD1
V: TRBV28
length: 16
size: -

DNA: TGTGCCAGCAGACTAGCGGGACTAACCGGGGAGCTGTTTTTT
CDR3: CASRLAGLTGELFF
J: TRBJ2-2
D: TRBD2
V: TRBV7-2
length: 14
size: -

DNA: TGTGCCACAGGACTAGCGGGCACAGATACGCAGTATTTT
CDR3: CATGLAGTDTQYF
J: TRBJ2-3
D: TRBD2
V: TRBV6-5
length: 13
size: -

DNA: TGTGCCAGCAGCTCACCATCTAGCGGCACCGGGGAGCTGTTTTTT
CDR3: CASSSPSSGTGELFF
J: TRBJ2-2
D: TRBD2
V: TRBV7-9
length: 15
size: -

DNA: TGTGCCAGCTCACCCGGGGGAGGAGGAGAGCAGTACTTC
CDR3: CASSPGGGGEQYF
J: TRBJ2-7
D: -
V: TRBV18
length: 13
size: -

DNA: TGTGCCAGCTCACCCGGACAGGACTCACCCCTCCACTTT
CDR3: CASSPGQDSPLHF
J: TRBJ1-6
D: TRBD1
V: TRBV18
length: 13
size: -

DNA: TGTGCCAGCAGTCGGGCTAGCGCACACTACGAGCAGTACTTC
CDR3: CASSRASAHYEQYF
J: TRBJ2-7
D: -
V: TRBV27
length: 14
size: once

DNA: TGTGCCAGCTGGGCAGGGGAGTATGGCTACACCTTC
CDR3: CASWAGEYGYTF
J: TRBJ1-2
D: -
V: TRBV6-5
length: 12
size: few

DNA: TGTGCCAGCAGCTTGGGGGACAGGGTCACCGGGGAGCTGTTTTTT
CDR3: CASSLGDRVTGELFF
J: TRBJ2-2
D: TRBD1
V: TRBV5-5
length: 15
size: -

DNA: TGTGCCAGCAGTCCGCGGGACTCCCACCTCCAAGAGACCCAGTACTTC
CDR3: CASSPRDSHLQETQYF
J: TRBJ2-5
D: -
V: TRBV27
length: 16
size: -

DNA: TGTGCCAGCAGCTGGACAGGGCAGTTCGACGAGCAGTACTTC
CDR3: CASSWTGQFDEQYF
J: TRBJ2-7
D: TRBD1
V: TRBV27
length: 14
size: -

DNA: TGCGCCAGCAGCTTAGAGGCCTACGAGCAGTACTTC
CDR3: CASSLEAYEQYF
J: TRBJ2-7
D: -
V: TRBV5-1
length: 12
size: -

DNA: TGTGCCAGCAGCCCAGACGCGGGAGGAGGAGATACGCAGTATTTT
CDR3: CASSPDAGGGDTQYF
J: TRBJ2-3
D: TRBD2
V: TRBV7-2
length: 15
size: -

DNA: TGTGCCAGCAGTGTTTTGCAGGGAAGATACGAGCAGTACTTC
CDR3: CASSVLQGRYEQYF
J: TRBJ2-7
D: -
V: TRBV2
length: 14
size: -

DNA: TGTGCCAGCAGCTCAGACAGGAGCAATCAGCCCCAGCATTTT
CDR3: CASSSDRSNQPQHF
J: TRBJ1-5
D: -
V: TRBV7-9
length: 14
size: -

DNA: TGTGCCAGTAGTACGGGGGGTATCGACTATGGCTACACCTTC
CDR3: CASSTGGIDYGYTF
J: TRBJ1-2
D: -
V: TRBV19
length: 14
size: -

DNA: TGCGCCAGCAGCTTCGGGACAGGACTAAATCAGCCCCAGCATTTT
CDR3: CASSFGTGLNQPQHF
J: TRBJ1-5
D: TRBD1
V: TRBV5-1
length: 15
size: -

DNA: TGTGCCAGCAGCTTGACGAGCTCCTACAATGAGCAGTTCTTC
CDR3: CASSLTSSYNEQFF
J: TRBJ2-1
D: -
V: TRBV5-4
length: 14
size: -

DNA: TGTGCCTGGAGTGTAGGACAGGGGAACACTGAAGCTTTCTTT
CDR3: CAWSVGQGNTEAFF
J: TRBJ1-1
D: TRBD1
V: TRBV30
length: 14
size: few

DNA: TGTGCCAGTAGTCCTAGCGGGACGAACAGAGGGTCCTACAATGAGCAGTTCTTC
CDR3: CASSPSGTNRGSYNEQFF
J: TRBJ2-1
D: TRBD2
V: TRBV19
length: 18
size: -

DNA: TGTGCCAGCAGCTTGGGGGCGGGCTACACCTTC
CDR3: CASSLGAGYTF
J: TRBJ1-2
D: -
V: TRBV5-6
length: 11
size: -

DNA: TGTGCCTGGAGTGACCAACTAAACTATGGCTACACCTTC
CDR3: CAWSDQLNYGYTF
J: TRBJ1-2
D: -
V: TRBV30
length: 13
size: -

DNA: TGCGCCAGCAGCTCGGCGCCGGGACAGGGCGGTCAGCCCCAGCATTTT
CDR3: CASSSAPGQGGQPQHF
J: TRBJ1-5
D: TRBD1
V: TRBV5-1
length: 16
size: few

DNA: TGTGCCAGTAGGCGGGAGCCAAACACCGGGGAGCTGTTTTTT
CDR3: CASRREPNTGELFF
J: TRBJ2-2
D: TRBD2
V: TRBV19
length: 14
size: -